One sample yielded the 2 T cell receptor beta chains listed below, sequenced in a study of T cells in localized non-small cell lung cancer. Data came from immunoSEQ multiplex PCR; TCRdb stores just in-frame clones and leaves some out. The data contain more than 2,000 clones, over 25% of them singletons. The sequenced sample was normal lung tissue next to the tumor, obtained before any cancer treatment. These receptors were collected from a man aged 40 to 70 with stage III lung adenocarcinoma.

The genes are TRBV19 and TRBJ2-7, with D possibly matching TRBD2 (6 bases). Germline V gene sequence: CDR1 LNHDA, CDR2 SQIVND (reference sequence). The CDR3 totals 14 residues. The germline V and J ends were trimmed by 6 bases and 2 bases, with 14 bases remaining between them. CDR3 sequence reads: CASRRGGNPYEQYF. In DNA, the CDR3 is TGTGCCAGTAGAAGGGGAGGAAACCCCTACGAGCAGTACTTC.

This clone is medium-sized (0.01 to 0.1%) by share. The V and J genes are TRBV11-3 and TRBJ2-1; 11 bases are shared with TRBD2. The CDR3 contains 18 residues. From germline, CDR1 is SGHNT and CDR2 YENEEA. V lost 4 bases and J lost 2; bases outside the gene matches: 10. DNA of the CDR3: TGTGCCAGCAGCTCGACCTATCTACTAGCGGGAGCCTACAATGAGCAGTTCTTC. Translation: CASSSTYLLAGAYNEQFF.